A single sample is the source of the 24 T cell receptor beta chains below, sequenced in a study of shared T cell receptors in the human thymus. TCRdb keeps only in-frame clones here, not all; method: immunoSEQ multiplex PCR. The sample includes about 710,000 clones, around 87% of them seen just once. These records were also assigned to another study, of human thymus T cells.

Sequences were obtained from thymocytes. The source of these receptors is a boy under three years old with a congenital heart defect.

The chain joins TRBV7-9 to TRBJ2-2, with a possible D match to TRBD2 (5 bases). CDR1 and CDR2 from the germline V gene are SEHNR and FQNEAQ (reference sequence). The V and J ends lost 8 bases and 0 bases respectively, with 16 bases between them. This CDR3 is built from 16 residues. The CDR3 DNA reads as TGTGCCAGCTGCCAGGTACGGGGAACGAACACCGGGGAGCTGTTTTTT. Translation gives CASCQVRGTNTGELFF.

The gene calls are TRBV5-6 and TRBJ1-1, with a weak D call TRBD1 (6 bases). Germline V CDR1 and CDR2: SGHDT, YYEEEE. The V end lost 10 bases, the J end lost 1 base, and 14 bases lay between the germline ends. This CDR3 is 13 amino acids long. As DNA, the CDR3 is TGTGCCTCAAGGGGGGGGACGAACACTGAAGCTTTCTTT. It specifies CASRGGTNTEAFF. Based on the CDR3 plus reference TRBV5-6 and TRBJ1-1, the full variable domain is DAGVTQSPTHLIKTRGQQVTLRCSPKSGHDTVSWYQQALGQGPQFIFQYYEEEERQRGNFPDRFSGHQFPNYSSELNVNALLLGDSALYLCASRGGTNTEAFFGQGTRLTVV.

This chain connects TRBV2 to TRBJ2-3, with TRBD2 matching over 8 bases. The CDR3 is 17 residues long. Germline assignment: CDR1 SNHLY and CDR2 FYNNEI. The V and J ends lost 3 bases and 2 bases, in that order; junction bases with no gene match: 10. In DNA form, the CDR3 reads TGTGCCAGCAGTGAGACGGGCCTAGCGGGTCCCACAGATACGCAGTATTTT. Protein product: CASSETGLAGPTDTQYF.

V gene TRBV6-1 combines with J gene TRBJ2-1, with 7 bases matching TRBD2. Germline-derived CDR1 and CDR2 are MNHNS and SASEGT. V gave up 1 base and J gave up 1 base; unmatched junction bases: 4. The CDR3 has 16 residues. The CDR3 protein is CASSEVGRGSYNEQFF. CDR3 coding DNA: TGTGCCAGCAGTGAAGTGGGGCGGGGGTCCTACAATGAGCAGTTCTTC.

The chain is built from TRBV7-8 and TRBJ2-2; no firm D call. Germline loops: CDR1 SGHVS, CDR2 FQNEAQ. There are 17 residues in the CDR3. Trimming removed 1 base at V and 0 bases at J, with 12 bases between. CDR3 sequence: CASSLVSPGSNTGELFF. The CDR3 DNA reads as TGTGCCAGCAGCTTAGTGTCCCCAGGATCGAACACCGGGGAGCTGTTTTTT.

The chain uses TRBV14 and TRBJ1-1; D is perhaps TRBD1 (6 bases). The germline V and J ends were trimmed by 3 bases and 0 bases, with 8 bases remaining between them. Germline lookup yields CDR1 SGHDN and CDR2 FVKESK. CDR3 length equals 14 residues. This CDR3 is CASSQDRLNTEAFF. CDR3 nucleotides: TGTGCCAGCAGCCAGGACAGATTGAACACTGAAGCTTTCTTT.

This clone occurred once. The chain joins TRBV7-2 to TRBJ1-2; no clear D. Deletions cut 9 bases from V and 7 bases from J, with 15 bases between. This CDR3 is 12 amino acids long. The V gene's germline CDR1 is SGHTA and CDR2 FQGNSA. The CDR3: CARGLGGGGYTF. CDR3 nucleotides: TGTGCCAGGGGCCTGGGCGGAGGTGGCTACACCTTC.

J is TRBJ2-7 and V is TRBV2, with 9 bases fitting TRBD2. V was pared by 11 bases and J by 4 bases, with 12 bases of the junction left unmatched. From germline, CDR1 is SNHLY and CDR2 FYNNEI. The CDR3 runs to 14 residues. CDR3 protein: CAVPRAGGQYEQYF. The CDR3 coding sequence is TGTGCCGTTCCAAGGGCGGGGGGGCAATACGAGCAGTACTTC.

V gene TRBV10-3 combines with J gene TRBJ1-6, with a weak D call TRBD1 (5 bases). V lost 1 base, J lost 10 bases, and 17 bases lay in between. Germline V lookup: CDR1 ENHRY, CDR2 SYGVKD. This CDR3 has 16 amino acids. The CDR3, as DNA: TGTGCCATCAGTGAGTTCTGGCAGGGCGAGTACTCACCCCTCCACTTT. It encodes CAISEFWQGEYSPLHF.

The chain couples TRBV28 to TRBJ2-1; 9 nucleotides agree with TRBD2. Germline V gene data show CDR1 as MDHEN and CDR2 as SYDVKM. This CDR3 has 18 amino acids. V trimming: 5 bases; J trimming: 5 bases; junction bases outside the gene matches: 16. The chain's CDR3 is CASSLTKTGTSLDNEQFF. The DNA of the CDR3 is TGTGCCAGCAGTCTCACAAAGACCGGGACTAGCTTAGACAATGAGCAGTTCTTC. The whole variable domain, remainder taken from reference TRBV28 and TRBJ2-1, is DVKVTQSSRYLVKRTGEKVFLECVQDMDHENMFWYRQDPGLGLRLIYFSYDVKMKEKGDIPEGYSVSREKKERFSLILESASTNQTSMYLCASSLTKTGTSLDNEQFFGPGTRLTVL.

V gene TRBV7-8 combines with J gene TRBJ2-1; the match to TRBD2 covers 10 bases. With 5 bases clipped from V and 4 bases from J, the junction kept 5 bases outside the gene matches. The CDR3 runs 15 residues. Looked up from germline, CDR1 is SGHVS and CDR2 is FQNEAQ. The CDR3 spells CASSRLAGIYNEQFF. The CDR3 bases are TGTGCCAGCAGCAGACTAGCGGGTATTTACAATGAGCAGTTCTTC.

The chain has TRBV9 and TRBJ2-5, with D possibly matching TRBD1 (7 bases). The CDR3 is made up of 15 amino acids. V dropped 4 bases and J dropped 5 bases, with 18 bases sitting between them. Germline CDR1 and CDR2: SGDLS and YYNGEE. The CDR3: CASSPTPTGRETQYF. The CDR3 DNA is TGTGCCAGCAGCCCCACCCCGACAGGGAGGGAGACCCAGTACTTC.

J is TRBJ2-5 and V is TRBV19; 7 positions match TRBD2. Germline V gives CDR1 LNHDA, CDR2 SQIVND (reference sequence). The trim removed 6 bases at V and 5 bases at J, leaving 6 bases unmatched. The CDR3 length is 13 residues. CDR3 DNA: TGTGCCAGTAGAGACACCGGGAGGGAGACCCAGTACTTC. It translates to CASRDTGRETQYF. Full variable domain (rest looked up from reference TRBV19 and TRBJ2-5): DGGITQSPKYLFRKEGQNVTLSCEQNLNHDAMYWYRQDPGQGLRLIYYSQIVNDFQKGDIAEGYSVSREKKESFPLTVTSAQKNPTAFYLCASRDTGRETQYFGPGTRLLVL.

The chain uses TRBV27 and TRBJ1-6; TRBD1 is a possible D gene (5 bases). Trimming took off 7 bases at V and 7 bases at J, with 8 bases between the two ends. Germline assignment: CDR1 MNHEY and CDR2 SMNVEV (reference sequence). The CDR3 is 12 residues long. CDR3 sequence (DNA): TGTGCCAGCAAGGGGAACAATTCACCCCTCCACTTT. As protein: CASKGNNSPLHF.

The chain is built from TRBV5-6 and TRBJ1-1; 11 nucleotides align to TRBD1. There are 14 residues in the CDR3. With 4 bases clipped from V and 5 bases from J, the junction kept 4 bases outside the gene matches. In germline, CDR1 is SGHDT, CDR2 YYEEEE. CDR3 bases: TGTGCCAGCAGCCCCCGGGACAGGGGGACTGAAGCTTTCTTT. Protein: CASSPRDRGTEAFF.

This clone was seen a few times. The CDR3 nucleotides read TGTGCCAGCAGCCAACTAGGGGTGTTCTACAATGAGCAGTTCTTC. Translation: CASSQLGVFYNEQFF. The chain recombines TRBV14 with TRBJ2-1; the D gene is possibly TRBD1 (5 bases). Trimming took off 2 bases at V and 3 bases at J, with 11 bases between the two ends. The CDR3 totals 15 residues. CDR1 is SGHDN and CDR2 is FVKESK in the germline V gene.

This rearrangement joins TRBV2 to TRBJ1-5; D may be TRBD1 (6 bases). The CDR3 runs 15 residues. Trimming took off 4 bases at V and 6 bases at J, with 16 bases between the two ends. Looked up from germline, CDR1 is SNHLY and CDR2 is FYNNEI. The DNA for the CDR3 is TGTGCCAGCAGTGGTGGGGACAATCGTTTTCAGCCCCAGCATTTT. Its translation is CASSGGDNRFQPQHF.

This clone has just one count. The chain is built from TRBV19 and TRBJ2-1, with D perhaps matching TRBD2 (6 bases). The CDR3 is made up of 18 amino acids. V dropped 5 bases and J dropped 0 bases, with 20 bases sitting between them. Germline CDR1 reads LNHDA; CDR2 reads SQIVND (reference sequence). This chain's CDR3 is CASSALPGGPRSYNEQFF. The CDR3 DNA is TGTGCCAGTAGTGCCCTACCTGGAGGGCCCCGCTCCTACAATGAGCAGTTCTTC.

This chain links TRBV6-5 with TRBJ2-5; tentatively, D is TRBD2 (5 bases). Trimming stripped 2 bases from V and 2 bases from J, with 9 bases between. The CDR3 is made up of 14 amino acids. In germline, CDR1 is MNHEY, CDR2 SVGAGI. The CDR3 sequence is CASSYLRGQETQYF. The CDR3 DNA is TGTGCCAGCAGTTACCTTAGAGGGCAAGAGACCCAGTACTTC.

To note about this clone: Germline and junction disagree at one end, which may indicate a read error. The gene calls are TRBV7-7 and TRBJ2-1, with TRBD2 matching 9 bases. CDR1 is SSHAT and CDR2 is FNYEAQ in the germline V gene (reference sequence). The CDR3 sequence is 20 residues long. The CDR3 region is CASSLAGYSGGHQPGGEQFF. In DNA, the CDR3 is TGTGCTAGCAGCTTAGCTGGGTATAGCGGGGGACACCAACCGGGAGGTGAGCAGTTCTTC.

This rearrangement joins TRBV14 to TRBJ2-3; TRBD1 is a possible D gene (6 bases). The CDR3 length is 16 residues. From germline, CDR1 is SGHDN and CDR2 FVKESK. Trimming stripped 1 base from V and 4 bases from J, with 15 bases between. The DNA of the CDR3 is TGTGCCAGCAGCCAAGCTAGGAGTAACAGGGCAGATACGCAGTATTTT. Translated: CASSQARSNRADTQYF.

CDR3 sequence: CASSRVTGLNTEAFF. CDR3 bases: TGCGCCAGCAGCCGGGTGACAGGATTGAACACTGAAGCTTTCTTT. J is TRBJ1-1 and V is TRBV4-1; D possibly corresponds to TRBD1 (6 bases). CDR1 and CDR2 from the germline V gene are MGHRA and YSYEKL. Between the trimmed V and J ends, which lost 4 bases and 0 bases, there was a span of 12 bases. CDR3 length equals 15 residues.

The chain couples TRBV5-6 to TRBJ2-7; TRBD1 agrees at 10 bases. The CDR3 totals 17 residues. With 3 bases clipped from V and 3 bases from J, the junction kept 12 bases outside the gene matches. The germline V gene has CDR1 SGHDT and CDR2 YYEEEE. As DNA, the CDR3 is TGTGCCAGCAGCTCCGGACAGGGGGTGACACTTTACTACGAGCAGTACTTC. Translated: CASSSGQGVTLYYEQYF.

About this clone: Other DNA sequences in the same sample also yield this CDR3. The rearrangement uses TRBV4-3 and TRBJ2-7; 7 positions match TRBD2. CDR3 length: 15 residues. Germline values: CDR1 LGHNA, CDR2 YSLEER. The V and J ends lost 3 bases and 2 bases, in that order; junction bases with no gene match: 7. CDR3 in DNA: TGCGCCAGCAGCCAGGGGAGGGACCGAGCCTACGAGCAGTACTTC. It encodes CASSQGRDRAYEQYF.